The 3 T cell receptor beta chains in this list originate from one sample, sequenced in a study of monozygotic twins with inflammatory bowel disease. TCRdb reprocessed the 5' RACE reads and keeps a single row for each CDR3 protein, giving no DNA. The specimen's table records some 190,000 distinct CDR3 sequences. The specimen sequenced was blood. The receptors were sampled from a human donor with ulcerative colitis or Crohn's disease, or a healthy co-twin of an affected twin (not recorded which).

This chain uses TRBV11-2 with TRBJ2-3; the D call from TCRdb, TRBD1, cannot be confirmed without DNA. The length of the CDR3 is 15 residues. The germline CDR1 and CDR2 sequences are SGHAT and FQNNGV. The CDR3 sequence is CASSLNRQGPDTQYF.

CDR3 protein: CASSLNADTQYF. V and J are TRBV5-1 and TRBJ2-3. CDR3 length equals 12 residues. Germline CDR1 SGHRS, CDR2 YFSETQ.

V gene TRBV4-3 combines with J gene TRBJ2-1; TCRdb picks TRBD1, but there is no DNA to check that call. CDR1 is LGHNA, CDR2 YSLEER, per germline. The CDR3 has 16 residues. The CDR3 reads CASSQDSGGMNNEQFF.